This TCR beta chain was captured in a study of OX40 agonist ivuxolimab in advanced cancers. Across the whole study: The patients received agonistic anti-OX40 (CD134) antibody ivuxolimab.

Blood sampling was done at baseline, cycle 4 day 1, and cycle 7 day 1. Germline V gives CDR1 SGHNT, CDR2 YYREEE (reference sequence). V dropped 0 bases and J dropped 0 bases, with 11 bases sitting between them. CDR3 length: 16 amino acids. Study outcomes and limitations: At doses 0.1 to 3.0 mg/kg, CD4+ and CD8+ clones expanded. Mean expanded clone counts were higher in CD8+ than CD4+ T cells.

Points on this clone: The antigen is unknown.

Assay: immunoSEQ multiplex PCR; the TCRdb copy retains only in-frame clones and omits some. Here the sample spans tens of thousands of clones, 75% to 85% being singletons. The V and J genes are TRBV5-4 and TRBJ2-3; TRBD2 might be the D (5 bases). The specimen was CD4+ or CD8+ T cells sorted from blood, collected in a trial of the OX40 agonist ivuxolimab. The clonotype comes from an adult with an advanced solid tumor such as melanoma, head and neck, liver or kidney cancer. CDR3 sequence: CASSLGGRRSTDTQYF. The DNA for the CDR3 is TGTGCCAGCAGCTTGGGTGGGAGAAGGAGCACAGATACGCAGTATTTT.